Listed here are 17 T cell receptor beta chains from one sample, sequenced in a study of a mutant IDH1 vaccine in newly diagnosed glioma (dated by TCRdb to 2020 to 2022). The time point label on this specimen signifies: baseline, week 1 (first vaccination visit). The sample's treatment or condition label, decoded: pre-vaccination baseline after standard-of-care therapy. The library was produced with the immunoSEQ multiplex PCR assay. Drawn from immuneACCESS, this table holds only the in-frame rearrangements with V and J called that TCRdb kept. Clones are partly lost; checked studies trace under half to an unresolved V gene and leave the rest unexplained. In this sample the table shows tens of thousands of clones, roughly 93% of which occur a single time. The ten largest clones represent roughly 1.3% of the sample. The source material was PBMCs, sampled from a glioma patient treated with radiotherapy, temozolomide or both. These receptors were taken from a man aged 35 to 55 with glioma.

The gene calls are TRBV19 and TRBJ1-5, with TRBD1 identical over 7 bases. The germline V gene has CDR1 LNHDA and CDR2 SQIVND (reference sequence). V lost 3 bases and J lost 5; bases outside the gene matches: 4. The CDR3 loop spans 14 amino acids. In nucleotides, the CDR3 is TGTGCCAGTAGTATCCACACAGGGGATCAGCCCCAGCATTTT. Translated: CASSIHTGDQPQHF.

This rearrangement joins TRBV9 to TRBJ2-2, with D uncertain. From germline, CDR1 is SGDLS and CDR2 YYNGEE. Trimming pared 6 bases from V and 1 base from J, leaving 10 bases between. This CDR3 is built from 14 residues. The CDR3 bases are TGTGCCAGCAAAATGGGTAGGAACACCGGGGAGCTGTTTTTT. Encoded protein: CASKMGRNTGELFF.

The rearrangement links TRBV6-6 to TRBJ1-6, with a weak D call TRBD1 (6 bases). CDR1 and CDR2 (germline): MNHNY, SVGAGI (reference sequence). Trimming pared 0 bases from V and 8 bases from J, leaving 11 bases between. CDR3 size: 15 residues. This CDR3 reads CASSYSVRGDSPLHF. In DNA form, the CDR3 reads TGTGCCAGCAGTTACTCAGTCAGGGGTGATTCACCCCTCCACTTT.

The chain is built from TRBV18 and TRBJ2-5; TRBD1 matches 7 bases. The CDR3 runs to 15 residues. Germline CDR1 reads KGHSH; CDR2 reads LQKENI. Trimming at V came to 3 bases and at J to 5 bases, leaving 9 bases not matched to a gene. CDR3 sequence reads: CASSPSNRGRETQYF. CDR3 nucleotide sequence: TGTGCCAGCTCACCTTCCAACAGGGGTAGGGAGACCCAGTACTTC.

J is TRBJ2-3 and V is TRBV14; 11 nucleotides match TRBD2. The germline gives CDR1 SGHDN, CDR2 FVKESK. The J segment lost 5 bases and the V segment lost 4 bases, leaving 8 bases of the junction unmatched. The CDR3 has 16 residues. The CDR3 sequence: CASSPLIAGGIDTQYF. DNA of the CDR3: TGTGCCAGCAGCCCACTGATAGCGGGAGGGATAGATACGCAGTATTTT.

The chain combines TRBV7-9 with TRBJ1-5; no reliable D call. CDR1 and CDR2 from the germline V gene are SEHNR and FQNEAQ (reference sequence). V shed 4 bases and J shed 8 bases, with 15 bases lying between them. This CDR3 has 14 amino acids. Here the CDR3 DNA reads TGTGCCAGCAGCTCCGAAAAAGGGCGCGAGCCCCAGCATTTT. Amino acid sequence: CASSSEKGREPQHF.

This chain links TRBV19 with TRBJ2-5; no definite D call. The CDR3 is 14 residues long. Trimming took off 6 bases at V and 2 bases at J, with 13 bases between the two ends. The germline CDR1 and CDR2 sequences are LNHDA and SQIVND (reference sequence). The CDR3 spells CASRRHHLQETQYF. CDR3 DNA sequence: TGTGCCAGTAGGAGGCACCATTTACAAGAGACCCAGTACTTC.

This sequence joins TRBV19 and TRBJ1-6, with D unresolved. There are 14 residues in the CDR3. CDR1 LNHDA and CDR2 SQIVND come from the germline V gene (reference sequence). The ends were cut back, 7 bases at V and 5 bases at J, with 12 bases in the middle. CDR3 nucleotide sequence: TGTGCCAGTAAGTTGCTCCCGAATAATTCACCCCTCCACTTT. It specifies CASKLLPNNSPLHF.

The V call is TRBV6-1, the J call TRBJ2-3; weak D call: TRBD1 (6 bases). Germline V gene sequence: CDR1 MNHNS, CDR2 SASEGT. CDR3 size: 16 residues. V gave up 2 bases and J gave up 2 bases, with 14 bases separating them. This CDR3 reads CASSESRTAFTDTQYF. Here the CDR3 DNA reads TGTGCCAGCAGTGAATCCAGGACAGCTTTCACAGATACGCAGTATTTT.

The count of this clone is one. The CDR3 DNA follows: TGTGCCTGGCAGACCGGGGAGCTGTTTTTT. Protein product: CAWQTGELFF. The V call is TRBV30, the J call TRBJ2-2; no firm D call. V dropped 5 bases and J dropped 5 bases, with 3 bases sitting between them. Germline V gene sequence: CDR1 GTSNPN, CDR2 SVGIG (reference sequence). The CDR3 is 10 residues long.

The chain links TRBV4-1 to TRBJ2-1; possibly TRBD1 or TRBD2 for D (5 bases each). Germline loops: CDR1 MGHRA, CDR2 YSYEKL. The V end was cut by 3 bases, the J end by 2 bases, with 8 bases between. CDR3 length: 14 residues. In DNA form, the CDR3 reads TGCGCCAGCAGCCAGGGGGATACCTACAATGAGCAGTTCTTC. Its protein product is CASSQGDTYNEQFF.

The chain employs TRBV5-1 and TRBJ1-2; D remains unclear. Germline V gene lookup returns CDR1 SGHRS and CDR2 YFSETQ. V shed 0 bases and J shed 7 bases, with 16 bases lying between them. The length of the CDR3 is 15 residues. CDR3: CASSLGVQEGLGYTF. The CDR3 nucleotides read TGCGCCAGCAGCTTGGGGGTGCAGGAGGGTCTTGGCTACACCTTC.

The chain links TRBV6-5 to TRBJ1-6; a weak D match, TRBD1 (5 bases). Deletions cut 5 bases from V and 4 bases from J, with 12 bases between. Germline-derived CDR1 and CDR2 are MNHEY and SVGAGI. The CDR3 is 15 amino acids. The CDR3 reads CASSPGGVYNSPLHF. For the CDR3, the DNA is TGTGCCAGCAGTCCAGGAGGGGTTTATAATTCACCCCTCCACTTT.

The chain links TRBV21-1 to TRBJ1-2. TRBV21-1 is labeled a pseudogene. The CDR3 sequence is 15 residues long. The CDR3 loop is CASSKKSLRNYGYTF. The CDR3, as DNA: TGTGCCAGCAGCAAAAAGTCTCTGCGAAACTATGGCTACACCTTC.

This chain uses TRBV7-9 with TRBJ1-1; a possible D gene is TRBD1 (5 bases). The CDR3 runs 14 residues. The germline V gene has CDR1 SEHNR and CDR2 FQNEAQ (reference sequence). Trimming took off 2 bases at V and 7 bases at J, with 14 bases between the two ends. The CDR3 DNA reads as TGTGCCAGCAGCTTATTGGGTTTCGACAGTGAAGCTTTCTTT. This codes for CASSLLGFDSEAFF.

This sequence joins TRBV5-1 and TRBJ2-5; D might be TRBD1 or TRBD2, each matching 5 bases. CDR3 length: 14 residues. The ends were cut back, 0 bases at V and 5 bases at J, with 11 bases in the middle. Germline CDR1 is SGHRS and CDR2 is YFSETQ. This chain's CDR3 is CASSLGGGEETQYF. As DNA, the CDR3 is TGCGCCAGCAGCTTGGGTGGGGGTGAGGAGACCCAGTACTTC.

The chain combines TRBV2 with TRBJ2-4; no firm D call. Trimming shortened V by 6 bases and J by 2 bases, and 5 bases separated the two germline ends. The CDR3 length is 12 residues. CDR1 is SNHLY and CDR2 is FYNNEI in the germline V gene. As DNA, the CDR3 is TGTGCCAGCAGGGAGACCAAAAACATTCAGTACTTC. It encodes CASRETKNIQYF.